The rows below give T cell receptor beta chains drawn from one sample of a study of T cell responses to AZD1222 COVID-19 vaccine. Here immunoSEQ multiplex PCR was the method, and the copy in TCRdb shows in-frame clones only, minus some. The sample consists of over 70,000 clones, 70% to 80% of them appearing once. The sample consisted of peripheral blood, taken 28 days after the second dose of the MenACWY control vaccine. Receptor source: an adult who received the MenACWY meningococcal vaccine as a control. CDR3s include the opening cysteine and the closing phenylalanine or tryptophan. The order of the fields is D gene, clone size, J gene, V gene, CDR3 DNA, CDR3 protein. D genes are given only for firm matches. Only some rows state a clone size, as once, few, many or a class for expanded clones.

d_call: NA
clone_size: NA
j_call: TRBJ2-5
v_call: TRBV6-5
cdr3_nt: TGTGCCAGCTCTCGCGGGACTCTACAAGAGACCCAGTACTTC
cdr3_aa: CASSRGTLQETQYF

d_call: TRBD2
clone_size: NA
j_call: TRBJ2-7
v_call: TRBV14
cdr3_nt: TGTGCCAGCAGCCCCCGGACTAGCTCCTACGAGCAGTACTTC
cdr3_aa: CASSPRTSSYEQYF

d_call: NA
clone_size: NA
j_call: TRBJ1-1
v_call: TRBV2
cdr3_nt: TGTGCCAGCAGTGGACAGATATACACTGAAGCTTTCTTT
cdr3_aa: CASSGQIYTEAFF

d_call: NA
clone_size: NA
j_call: TRBJ1-3
v_call: TRBV5-1
cdr3_nt: TGCGCCAGCAGACCGGGACCCTCTGGAAACACCATATATTTT
cdr3_aa: CASRPGPSGNTIYF

d_call: TRBD2
clone_size: NA
j_call: TRBJ2-1
v_call: TRBV29-1
cdr3_nt: TGCAGCGTTAGAGCTAGCGGCGGGAATGAGCAGTTCTTC
cdr3_aa: CSVRASGGNEQFF

d_call: NA
clone_size: NA
j_call: TRBJ1-2
v_call: TRBV19
cdr3_nt: TGTGCCAGTAGTATAGGATCCGGACAGCCGGAGGGCTACACCTTC
cdr3_aa: CASSIGSGQPEGYTF

d_call: NA
clone_size: NA
j_call: TRBJ1-5
v_call: TRBV5-8
cdr3_nt: TGTGCCAGCAGCTCCGGGACACCTAATCAGCCCCAGCATTTT
cdr3_aa: CASSSGTPNQPQHF

d_call: TRBD2
clone_size: NA
j_call: TRBJ2-2
v_call: TRBV28
cdr3_nt: TGTGCCAGCAGACCGGGACTAATGAACACCGGGGAGCTGTTTTTT
cdr3_aa: CASRPGLMNTGELFF

d_call: NA
clone_size: NA
j_call: TRBJ1-1
v_call: TRBV6-5
cdr3_nt: TGTGCCAGTCGAAAACAGGGTACTACTGAAGCTTTCTTT
cdr3_aa: CASRKQGTTEAFF

d_call: NA
clone_size: NA
j_call: TRBJ1-1
v_call: TRBV5-4
cdr3_nt: TGTGCCAGCAGCTTGGCCGACCGGGGCTTGGACGCTGAAGCTTTCTTT
cdr3_aa: CASSLADRGLDAEAFF

d_call: NA
clone_size: NA
j_call: TRBJ1-1
v_call: TRBV30
cdr3_nt: TGTGCCTCAGCCGCGGGAGTAAACACTGAAGCTTTCTTT
cdr3_aa: CASAAGVNTEAFF

d_call: NA
clone_size: few
j_call: TRBJ2-5
v_call: TRBV6-2/TRBV6-3
cdr3_nt: TGTGCCAGCAGTTACTCGACTAGCAGGGGGACCCAGTACTTC
cdr3_aa: CASSYSTSRGTQYF

d_call: NA
clone_size: NA
j_call: TRBJ1-3
v_call: TRBV12-3/TRBV12-4
cdr3_nt: TGTGCCAGTGGGACTGGAAACACCATATATTTT
cdr3_aa: CASGTGNTIYF

d_call: NA
clone_size: NA
j_call: TRBJ1-1
v_call: TRBV3-1/TRBV3-2
cdr3_nt: TGTGCCAGCAGCCAATTCGGGACACTGAACACTGAAGCTTTCTTT
cdr3_aa: CASSQFGTLNTEAFF

d_call: NA
clone_size: NA
j_call: TRBJ1-2
v_call: TRBV6-5
cdr3_nt: TGTGCCAGCTCCGCCCTTCAATCCTTTTCGAGGGGCTACACCTTC
cdr3_aa: CASSALQSFSRGYTF

d_call: NA
clone_size: few
j_call: TRBJ2-7
v_call: TRBV2
cdr3_nt: TGTGCCAGCAGTGAACAGGGGCCGTCCTACGAGCAGTACTTC
cdr3_aa: CASSEQGPSYEQYF

d_call: TRBD1
clone_size: NA
j_call: TRBJ1-2
v_call: TRBV5-4
cdr3_nt: TGTGCCAGCAGCCTAGGACAGGGGGCCGCTAACTATGGCTACACCTTC
cdr3_aa: CASSLGQGAANYGYTF

d_call: NA
clone_size: NA
j_call: TRBJ2-1
v_call: TRBV12-3/TRBV12-4
cdr3_nt: TGTGCCAGCAGTTTGGAAGGTGGTAGTTTGCAGTTCTTC
cdr3_aa: CASSLEGGSLQFF

d_call: NA
clone_size: NA
j_call: TRBJ2-7
v_call: TRBV5-1
cdr3_nt: TGCGCCAGCAGCCCGGACCTAAGCGAGCAGTACTTC
cdr3_aa: CASSPDLSEQYF

d_call: NA
clone_size: NA
j_call: TRBJ1-2
v_call: TRBV5-6
cdr3_nt: TGTGCCAGCAGCTTGCTCCAAGCTAACTATGGCTACACCTTC
cdr3_aa: CASSLLQANYGYTF

d_call: TRBD1
clone_size: once
j_call: TRBJ2-7
v_call: TRBV6-1
cdr3_nt: TGTGCCAGCAGTGCTGACAGGGGAATATCCTTAAACGAGCAGTACTTC
cdr3_aa: CASSADRGISLNEQYF

d_call: NA
clone_size: NA
j_call: TRBJ1-5
v_call: TRBV2
cdr3_nt: TGTGCCAGCACGGGGGCGGGCAATCAGCCCCAGCATTTT
cdr3_aa: CASTGAGNQPQHF

d_call: NA
clone_size: NA
j_call: TRBJ1-4
v_call: TRBV6-5
cdr3_nt: TGTGCCAGCAGTCGGGGCTTTAGGGCTAATGAAAAACTGTTTTTT
cdr3_aa: CASSRGFRANEKLFF

d_call: TRBD1
clone_size: NA
j_call: TRBJ2-7
v_call: TRBV2
cdr3_nt: TGTGCCAGCTCGGACAGGGGTGGGAGCTACGAGCAGTACTTC
cdr3_aa: CASSDRGGSYEQYF